Listed below are T cell receptor beta chains from one sample, sequenced in a study of technical replicates of blood from a few donors. The protocol was immunoSEQ multiplex PCR, while the TCRdb copy is restricted to in-frame clones and leaves out a portion. The sample gives about 83,000 clones, more than 90% of which show up once; more than 0.2% is in the top ten. Sequencing input: T cells isolated from PBMCs. Receptors originate from a human donor in good health. The CDR3 runs from the conserved cysteine through the conserved F or W. Each record gives: D gene, clone size, V gene, J gene, CDR3 protein, CDR3 DNA. The D gene is left open where the match is weak. Size is omitted from some rows. Given values are once, few, many or a class for expanded clones.

D: -; size: -; V: TRBV15; J: TRBJ1-2; CDR3: CATSRDRSYGYTF; DNA: TGTGCCACCAGCAGAGATAGATCGTATGGCTACACCTTC
D: TRBD1; size: -; V: TRBV30; J: TRBJ1-1; CDR3: CAWSARWDRGLEAFF; DNA: TGTGCCTGGAGTGCCCGGTGGGACAGGGGGCTCGAAGCTTTCTTT
D: -; size: -; V: TRBV10-3; J: TRBJ1-1; CDR3: CAISLRGGGDTEAFF; DNA: TGTGCCATCAGTCTAAGAGGGGGAGGGGACACTGAAGCTTTCTTT
D: -; size: -; V: TRBV6-1; J: TRBJ1-2; CDR3: CASSEYGASTYGYTF; DNA: TGTGCCAGCAGTGAGTATGGAGCAAGTACCTATGGCTACACCTTC
D: TRBD1; size: -; V: TRBV5-5; J: TRBJ2-3; CDR3: CASSRDRGSNTDTQYF; DNA: TGTGCCAGCAGCCGGGACAGGGGGAGTAACACAGATACGCAGTATTTT
D: -; size: -; V: TRBV19; J: TRBJ1-4; CDR3: CASTRPQEVKEEKLFF; DNA: TGTGCCAGTACCCGTCCTCAGGAGGTGAAGGAAGAAAAACTGTTTTTT
D: -; size: -; V: TRBV6-5; J: TRBJ1-3; CDR3: CASSYNRDGNTIYF; DNA: TGTGCCAGCAGCTATAACAGGGACGGAAACACCATATATTTT
D: TRBD1; size: -; V: TRBV19; J: TRBJ1-3; CDR3: CATWDRGSGNTIYF; DNA: TGTGCCACCTGGGACAGGGGCTCTGGAAACACCATATATTTT
D: TRBD1; size: few; V: TRBV7-3; J: TRBJ1-2; CDR3: CASSLGQGAHYGYTF; DNA: TGTGCCAGCAGCTTAGGACAGGGGGCACACTATGGCTACACCTTC
D: -; size: -; V: TRBV28; J: TRBJ1-1; CDR3: CASSSLWGGTEAFF; DNA: TGTGCCAGCAGCTCTCTATGGGGGGGCACTGAAGCTTTCTTT
D: -; size: -; V: TRBV10-1; J: TRBJ1-1; CDR3: CASSFGRGNTEAFF; DNA: TGCGCCAGCAGCTTCGGCAGGGGGAACACTGAAGCTTTCTTT
D: -; size: once; V: TRBV12-5; J: TRBJ2-7; CDR3: CASGLIDRSYEQYF; DNA: TGTGCTAGTGGTTTGATCGACAGATCCTACGAGCAGTACTTC
D: -; size: -; V: TRBV25-1; J: TRBJ1-5; CDR3: CASSDAGLDQPQHF; DNA: TGTGCCAGCAGTGACGCAGGATTGGATCAGCCCCAGCATTTT
D: -; size: -; V: TRBV14; J: TRBJ2-7; CDR3: CASGQGPGLASYEQYF; DNA: TGTGCCAGTGGACAGGGACCGGGACTAGCCTCCTACGAGCAGTACTTC
D: TRBD2; size: -; V: TRBV11-2; J: TRBJ2-1; CDR3: CASSPGGVSYEQFF; DNA: TGTGCCAGCAGCCCGGGAGGGGTTTCTTACGAGCAGTTCTTC
D: -; size: -; V: TRBV11-2; J: TRBJ1-2; CDR3: CASSFESARGYTF; DNA: TGTGCCAGCAGCTTTGAATCCGCCAGGGGCTACACCTTC
D: -; size: -; V: TRBV7-9; J: TRBJ1-1; CDR3: CATLTGTEARAEAFF; DNA: TGTGCCACGCTAACAGGGACCGAGGCTAGAGCTGAAGCTTTCTTT
D: -; size: -; V: TRBV7-9; J: TRBJ1-2; CDR3: CASSTRDIGKQSYGYTF; DNA: TGTGCCAGCAGCACCAGGGACATCGGGAAGCAGTCCTATGGCTACACCTTC
D: -; size: -; V: TRBV28; J: TRBJ1-2; CDR3: CASSSGDTLNYGYTF; DNA: TGTGCCAGCAGTTCCGGGGACACCCTTAACTATGGCTACACCTTT
D: -; size: -; V: TRBV5-1; J: TRBJ2-7; CDR3: CASSFDRNSYEQYF; DNA: TGCGCCAGCAGTTTCGACAGGAACTCCTACGAGCAGTACTTC
D: TRBD1; size: -; V: TRBV19; J: TRBJ1-2; CDR3: CASSIDRGPNGYTF; DNA: TGTGCCAGTAGTATCGACAGGGGACCGAATGGCTACACCTTC
D: TRBD1; size: -; V: TRBV27; J: TRBJ1-2; CDR3: CASSPTPPRGHYGYTF; DNA: TGTGCCAGCAGTCCAACACCTCCCAGGGGGCACTATGGCTACACCTTC
D: -; size: -; V: TRBV19; J: TRBJ1-5; CDR3: CASSMGGVHQPQHF; DNA: TGTGCCAGTAGTATGGGAGGGGTCCATCAGCCCCAGCATTTT
D: -; size: -; V: TRBV7-9; J: TRBJ2-3; CDR3: CASSLPQGTDTQYF; DNA: TGTGCCAGCAGCCTACCACAGGGCACAGATACGCAGTATTTT
D: -; size: -; V: TRBV6-5; J: TRBJ2-5; CDR3: CASSRAYVGETQYF; DNA: TGTGCCAGCAGCAGGGCTTACGTAGGAGAGACCCAGTACTTC
D: -; size: -; V: TRBV7-7; J: TRBJ2-5; CDR3: CASSLLAGWGETQYF; DNA: TGTGCCAGCAGCTTATTGGCAGGGTGGGGAGAGACCCAGTACTTC
D: -; size: -; V: TRBV28; J: TRBJ2-7; CDR3: CASSSLAVNYEQYF; DNA: TGTGCCAGCAGTTCCCTAGCAGTTAACTACGAGCAGTACTTC
D: -; size: -; V: TRBV10-2; J: TRBJ1-2; CDR3: CASSATTGGNYGYTF; DNA: TGCGCCAGCAGTGCAACCACGGGGGGGAACTATGGCTACACCTTC
D: TRBD1; size: -; V: TRBV9; J: TRBJ2-7; CDR3: CASSAPGTGTNEQYF; DNA: TGTGCCAGCAGCGCCCCCGGGACAGGGACCAACGAGCAGTACTTC
D: TRBD2; size: -; V: TRBV6-5; J: TRBJ2-1; CDR3: CASSPRVAGLAEQFF; DNA: TGTGCCAGCAGTCCCCGGGTAGCGGGATTGGCTGAGCAGTTCTTC
D: TRBD1; size: -; V: TRBV28; J: TRBJ2-4; CDR3: CATLGTVAKNIQYF; DNA: TGTGCCACCCTCGGGACAGTGGCCAAAAACATTCAGTACTTC
D: -; size: -; V: TRBV7-6; J: TRBJ2-2; CDR3: CASSPGFTGELFF; DNA: TGTGCCAGCAGCCCCGGGTTCACCGGGGAGCTGTTTTTT
D: -; size: -; V: TRBV5-1; J: TRBJ2-7; CDR3: CASSWGWGDEGEQYF; DNA: TGCGCCAGCAGCTGGGGTTGGGGGGATGAAGGCGAGCAGTACTTC
D: TRBD2; size: once; V: TRBV9; J: TRBJ2-7; CDR3: CASSVSGTSGVHEQYF; DNA: TGTGCCAGCAGCGTTTCCGGGACTAGCGGGGTCCACGAGCAGTACTTC
D: TRBD1; size: -; V: TRBV11-2; J: TRBJ2-7; CDR3: CASSLGFGDRESKQYF; DNA: TGTGCCAGCAGCCTCGGGTTCGGGGACAGGGAGAGTAAGCAGTACTTC
D: TRBD2; size: -; V: TRBV10-3; J: TRBJ2-1; CDR3: CAIQRGLINNEQFF; DNA: TGTGCCATCCAAAGGGGACTAATAAACAATGAGCAGTTCTTC
D: TRBD1; size: -; V: TRBV18; J: TRBJ2-1; CDR3: CASSPNTLGTGQSNEQFF; DNA: TGTGCCAGCTCACCTAATACACTAGGGACAGGGCAGAGCAATGAGCAGTTCTTC
D: TRBD1; size: few; V: TRBV2; J: TRBJ1-1; CDR3: CAGGDRKSTEAFF; DNA: TGTGCCGGAGGGGACAGGAAGAGTACTGAAGCTTTCTTT
D: -; size: -; V: TRBV6-6; J: TRBJ1-5; CDR3: CASNRAGNQPQHF; DNA: TGTGCCAGCAATAGGGCGGGGAATCAGCCCCAGCATTTT
D: -; size: -; V: TRBV5-5; J: TRBJ1-5; CDR3: CASSFREFRDRNQPQHF; DNA: TGTGCCAGCAGCTTTCGTGAGTTCCGCGACAGGAATCAGCCCCAGCATTTT
D: -; size: -; V: TRBV5-1; J: TRBJ2-2; CDR3: CASSLVFPGATNTGELFF; DNA: TGCGCCAGCAGCTTGGTGTTTCCAGGGGCGACGAACACCGGGGAGCTGTTTTTT
D: TRBD2; size: -; V: TRBV10-3; J: TRBJ2-1; CDR3: CAIRVGGSSYNEQFF; DNA: TGTGCCATCAGGGTCGGGGGGAGCTCCTACAATGAGCAGTTCTTC
D: -; size: -; V: TRBV6-5; J: TRBJ1-2; CDR3: CATQSYGYTF; DNA: TGTGCCACCCAATCCTATGGCTACACCTTC
D: -; size: -; V: TRBV5-1; J: TRBJ2-2; CDR3: CASMTASNTGELFF; DNA: TGCGCCAGCATGACAGCTTCGAACACCGGGGAGCTGTTTTTT
D: -; size: -; V: TRBV27; J: TRBJ2-1; CDR3: CASGDSILSYNEQFF; DNA: TGTGCCAGCGGGGACTCGATTCTCTCCTACAATGAGCAGTTCTTC
D: TRBD2; size: -; V: TRBV6-1; J: TRBJ2-3; CDR3: CASSDLAGSTDTQYF; DNA: TGTGCCAGCAGTGATTTAGCGGGTTCCACAGATACGCAGTATTTT
D: TRBD1; size: -; V: TRBV4-1; J: TRBJ2-4; CDR3: CASSSRGLAKNIQYF; DNA: TGCGCCAGCAGCTCGAGGGGGCTAGCCAAAAACATTCAGTACTTC
D: -; size: -; V: TRBV10-1; J: TRBJ2-7; CDR3: CASRTFLYEQYF; DNA: TGCGCCAGCAGGACTTTTCTCTACGAGCAGTACTTC
D: TRBD1; size: -; V: TRBV30; J: TRBJ1-2; CDR3: CAWSAGQALRSYTF; DNA: TGTGCCTGGAGTGCGGGACAGGCTCTTCGGAGCTACACCTTC
D: TRBD1; size: -; V: TRBV6-1; J: TRBJ1-2; CDR3: CASSEGRGRGNYGYTF; DNA: TGTGCCAGCAGTGAGGGTCGAGGCAGGGGGAACTATGGCTACACCTTC
D: -; size: once; V: TRBV25-1; J: TRBJ2-7; CDR3: CASSGAYEQYF; DNA: TGTGCCAGCAGTGGGGCATACGAGCAGTACTTC
D: TRBD2; size: -; V: TRBV29-1; J: TRBJ2-7; CDR3: CSTQTSGGYEQYF; DNA: TGCAGCACCCAGACTAGCGGGGGATACGAGCAGTACTTC
D: -; size: -; V: TRBV10-1; J: TRBJ1-1; CDR3: CASSRAGGSTEAFF; DNA: TGCGCCAGCAGCCGGGCCGGAGGGAGCACTGAAGCTTTCTTT
D: -; size: few; V: TRBV29-1; J: TRBJ2-7; CDR3: CSVAGQLSSYEQYF; DNA: TGCAGCGTTGCTGGGCAGTTGAGTTCCTACGAGCAGTACTTC
D: -; size: -; V: TRBV28; J: TRBJ1-2; CDR3: CASSKTGSANYGYTF; DNA: TGTGCCAGCAGTAAAACAGGGTCCGCTAACTATGGCTACACCTTC
D: TRBD2; size: -; V: TRBV19; J: TRBJ2-1; CDR3: CASSIWVAGGPGEQFF; DNA: TGTGCCAGTAGTATTTGGGTAGCGGGAGGGCCGGGTGAGCAGTTCTTC
D: -; size: -; V: TRBV5-1; J: TRBJ2-7; CDR3: CASSLDYGYEQYF; DNA: TGCGCCAGCAGCTTGGATTACGGTTACGAGCAGTACTTC
D: TRBD1; size: -; V: TRBV30; J: TRBJ1-3; CDR3: CAWGQGGGNTIYF; DNA: TGTGCCTGGGGACAGGGAGGTGGAAACACCATATATTTT
D: -; size: -; V: TRBV2; J: TRBJ1-2; CDR3: CASSDGRGGNYGYTF; DNA: TGTGCCAGCAGTGATGGGCGGGGCGGGAACTATGGCTACACCTTC
D: TRBD1; size: -; V: TRBV28; J: TRBJ1-5; CDR3: CASNSGGAGNQPQHF; DNA: TGTGCCAGCAATTCAGGGGGCGCAGGCAATCAGCCCCAGCATTTT